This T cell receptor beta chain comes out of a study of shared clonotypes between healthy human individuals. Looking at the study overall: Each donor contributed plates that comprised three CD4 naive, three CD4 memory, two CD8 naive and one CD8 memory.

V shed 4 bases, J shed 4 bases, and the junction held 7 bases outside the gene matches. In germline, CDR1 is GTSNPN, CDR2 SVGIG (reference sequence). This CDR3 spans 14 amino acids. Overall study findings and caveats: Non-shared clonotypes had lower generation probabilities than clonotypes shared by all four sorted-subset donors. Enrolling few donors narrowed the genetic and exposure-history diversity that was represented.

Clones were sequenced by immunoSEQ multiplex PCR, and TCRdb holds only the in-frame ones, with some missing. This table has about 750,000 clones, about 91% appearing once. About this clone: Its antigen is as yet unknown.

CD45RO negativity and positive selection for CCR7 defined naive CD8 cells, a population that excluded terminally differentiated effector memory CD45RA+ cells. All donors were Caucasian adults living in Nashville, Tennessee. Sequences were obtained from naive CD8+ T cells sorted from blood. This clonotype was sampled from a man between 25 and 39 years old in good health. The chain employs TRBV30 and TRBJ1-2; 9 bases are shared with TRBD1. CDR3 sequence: CAWTRQGEIYGYTF. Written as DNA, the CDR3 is TGTGCCTGGACCAGACAGGGGGAGATCTATGGCTACACCTTC. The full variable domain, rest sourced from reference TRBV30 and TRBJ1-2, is SQTIHQWPATLVQPVGSPLSLECTVEGTSNPNLYWYRQAAGRGLQLLFYSVGIGQISSEVPQNLSASRPQDRQFILSSKKLLLSDSGFYLCAWTRQGEIYGYTFGSGTRLTVV.